This T cell receptor (beta chain) was identified in a study of OX40 agonist ivuxolimab in advanced cancers. Study observations and caveats: In the 0.1 to 3.0 mg/kg range, CD4+ and CD8+ blood T cells had expanded clonally by week 6.

Sequencing used immunoSEQ multiplex PCR; TCRdb keeps in-frame clones, though not all of them. The sample includes 20,000 to 25,000 clones, approximately 79% of them seen just once. A few counts support this clone. Its antigen is not identified. The germline V and J ends were trimmed by 4 bases and 1 base, with 13 bases remaining between them. This CDR3 is built from 15 residues. Per germline, CDR1 SGHNT and CDR2 YENEEA. This TCR came from an adult with an advanced solid tumor such as melanoma, head and neck, liver or kidney cancer. Specimen: CD4+ or CD8+ T cells sorted from blood, collected in a trial of the OX40 agonist ivuxolimab. This sequence joins TRBV11-3 and TRBJ1-1; a weak D match, TRBD1 (5 bases). CDR3 nucleotide sequence: TGTGCCAGCAGCTATGAACCGGGGGGGAACACTGAAGCTTTCTTT. Protein sequence: CASSYEPGGNTEAFF.